This T cell receptor (beta chain) derives from a study of T cells in localized non-small cell lung cancer (dated by TCRdb to the early 2020s). Broadly, across the study: The study analyzed T cell repertoires of 200 to 250 early-stage NSCLC patients, comparing tumors and uninvolved tumor-adjacent lungs. The cohort was made up of some 240 treatment-naive NSCLC patients whose localized lung tumors had been resected. NSCLC patients had a mean age of around 70 years, and 120 to 150 were male and about a hundred female. The paper as a whole reports these results and caveats: Of the top 100 tumor clones, a median of around 57 were detected in paired uninvolved adjacent lung; under 30 were also among that lung's top 100. The highest T cell clonality was observed in uninvolved tumor-adjacent lung, where clonality exceeded that of tumor, suggesting that antigenic responses were more focused in uninvolved tumor-adjacent lung. Because the study design was exploratory, TCR variables were selected using unadjusted p-values without false-discovery rate correction. Higher blood T cell density associated with longer overall survival, while higher adjacent-lung clonality associated with shorter survival. Because multi-region tumor sequencing was not done, intratumor heterogeneity could not be ruled out.

Remarks on this clone: The antigen it binds to is not known. No base qualities exist here, and no much larger clone lies one base off it.

The immunoSEQ Assay was used to sequence TCR beta CDR3 regions from DNA. Per the authors' processing: To compute T cell density, TCR beta template counts were normalized to usable DNA, which was estimated by amplifying housekeeping genes. Richness was estimated using the preseqR package, with extrapolation to 400,000 templates for PBMC samples and to 120,000 templates for tissue samples. Clonality was taken to be one minus Pielou's evenness. Differential abundance testing on productive amino-acid clonotypes, with a minimum total count of 5 and an alpha of 0.1, was used to identify tissue-enriched TCRs. The Jaccard Index and the Morisita Overlap Index were used to quantify repertoire overlap between compartments. TCR beta CDR3s were clustered by GLIPH together with public tetramer-defined viral CDR3s, and at least three viral sequences plus V-gene enrichment were required for viral motifs. The immuneACCESS repertoire file appears here via TCRdb, limited to in-frame rearrangements. These files lack a portion of the clones; in checked studies, under half of the deficit traces to unresolved V genes, and the cause of the others is not known. The V and J calls and clone size come from that table; D and trimming were worked out from the DNA. The sample profile shows 7,500 to 8,500 clones; 45% to 65% of them were found once. 7% to 9% of the sample is taken by the ten largest.

This receptor was identified in a male donor at least 60 years old with stage I squamous cell lung carcinoma. Sequenced material: lymph node tissue, taken before any cancer treatment.

The CDR3 reads CASSPLDRARNTEAFF. In nucleotide form, the sequence is TGTGCCAGCTCACCTCTGGACAGAGCTCGGAACACTGAAGCTTTCTTT. The chain joins TRBV18 to TRBJ1-1; the D gene is perhaps TRBD1, from 6 matching bases. V and J lose 3 bases and 1 base, and a span of 15 bases separates them. CDR1 KGHSH and CDR2 LQKENI were looked up in the germline V gene. The CDR3 holds 16 amino acids from the cysteine to the phenylalanine. The only DNA kept is the CDR3, 48 bases in frame from the first base.